These 2 T cell receptor beta chains share one sample of origin, sequenced in a study of regulatory T cells in long-lasting Graves disease. Time point given: newly diagnosed GD, antithyroid drugs for less than 3 months. From PBMCs, RNA was extracted and then used to make the TCR library. Assembly of TCR beta libraries relied on iRepertoire HTBI primers together with Arm-PCR of CDR3 regions. Via MiXCR, TCRdb re-called the multiplex PCR reads, giving one row per CDR3 protein. The data contain 680,000 or so distinct CDR3 sequences, approximately 15% of them singletons. The same sample was also studied in work on T cells in Graves' hyperthyroidism and ophthalmopathy.

Material: peripheral blood mononuclear cells (PBMCs), obtained at new diagnosis, from a patient treated with antithyroid drugs. Receptors originate from a woman in her thirties with Graves disease.

This clonotype was observed a few times. V and J are TRBV6-2 or TRBV6-3 and TRBJ2-1; perhaps TRBD1 as D (5 bases). CDR3 length equals 14 residues. Trimming removed 0 bases from V and 9 bases from J, with 12 bases in between. CDR1 MNHEY and CDR2 SVGEGT come from the germline V gene. CDR3 sequence reads: CASSYSGPFSEQFF. In nucleotides, the CDR3 is TGTGCCAGCAGTTACTCGGGGCCCTTTAGTGAGCAGTTCTTC.

This clonotype has ten or more counts. The rearrangement joins TRBV28 to TRBJ2-3, with 9 bases matching TRBD2. This CDR3 comprises 15 residues. Germline lookup yields CDR1 MDHEN and CDR2 SYDVKM. Losses at the gene ends were 11 bases for V and 2 bases for J; bases not matched to a gene: 11. The chain's CDR3 is CALAGASGNTDTQYF. DNA for the CDR3: TGTGCCCTTGCTGGGGCTAGCGGGAACACAGATACGCAGTATTTT.